Listed below are T cell receptor beta chains from one sample, sequenced in a study of blood T cell repertoires in COVID-19. The method was immunoSEQ multiplex PCR; TCRdb's version includes in-frame clones alone and lacks a portion of them. The sample has approximately 160,000 clones; 84% are singletons. The material sequenced was peripheral blood. These receptors were collected from a woman aged 45-59 years in a cohort sampled during active or convalescent COVID-19. Each CDR3 is given with its conserved first and last residue. Clone size, where shown, is once, few, many, or a class for clones that have expanded.

cdr3_length,clone_size,j_call,v_call,cdr3_aa
16,-,TRBJ2-7,TRBV6-2/TRBV6-3,CASSSRHIQGSYEQYF
13,-,TRBJ2-1,TRBV12-3/TRBV12-4,CASSFGTANEQFF
16,-,TRBJ1-2,TRBV4-1,CASSPTGRRSLYGYTF
14,-,TRBJ2-7,TRBV13,CASSLRRGAYEQYF
14,-,TRBJ1-5,TRBV29-1,CSVVAGSGNQPQHF
16,-,TRBJ1-3,TRBV7-6,CASSLMGQGFGNTIYF
13,-,TRBJ1-2,TRBV6-5,CASTRTGAYGYTF
13,-,TRBJ2-5,TRBV19,CASSTSGQETQYF
13,-,TRBJ1-1,TRBV7-8,CASSLAQAEDAFF
14,-,TRBJ2-3,TRBV29-1,CSVIQGAGGDTQYF
13,once,TRBJ2-2,TRBV3-1/TRBV3-2,CASSLRNTGELFF
13,-,TRBJ2-7,TRBV7-9,CASSLARSYEQYF
14,-,TRBJ1-2,TRBV7-2,CASSLGDSRKSYTF
17,-,TRBJ1-1,TRBV30,CAWSLGLSGAGNTEAFF
15,-,TRBJ2-1,TRBV6-5,CASRAQGGSYNEQFF
15,-,TRBJ1-1,TRBV6-5,CASSYSIARNTEAFF
16,-,TRBJ1-6,TRBV5-4,CASSLYGTVVGSPLHF
13,few,TRBJ1-5,TRBV2,CASGQGGNQPQHF
14,-,TRBJ2-1,TRBV6-5,CASFDSGGASEQFF
14,once,TRBJ2-1,TRBV10-2,CASSEVLADNEQFF
15,-,TRBJ2-3,TRBV5-1,CASSLAAGRTDTQYF
14,-,TRBJ2-3,TRBV6-5,CASRWGGGPDTQYF
15,-,TRBJ1-6,TRBV28,CASSPFRDRFSPLHF
12,-,TRBJ1-1,TRBV5-4,CASSARDTEAFF
13,-,TRBJ2-5,TRBV10-2,CASSDLAEETQYF
15,once,TRBJ2-5,TRBV11-2,CASTLAGDPSETQYF
11,-,TRBJ2-7,TRBV25-1,CASSASYEQYF
15,-,TRBJ2-7,TRBV3-1/TRBV3-2,CASSQVGSLGYEQYF
15,-,TRBJ2-1,TRBV2,CASSGTSGGSYEQFF
14,-,TRBJ1-2,TRBV6-6,CASSSPSGMDGYTF
13,-,TRBJ2-3,TRBV30,CAWNGGSTDTQYF
16,-,TRBJ2-1,TRBV21-1,CAPKLQTSGIYNEQFF
11,-,TRBJ2-5,TRBV4-1,CASSHGETQYF
16,-,TRBJ2-2,TRBV30,CAWRGGTSGESGELFF
16,-,TRBJ1-4,TRBV5-6,CASSRLELRTNEKLFF
13,-,TRBJ1-2,TRBV4-3,CASSQARAGGYTF
17,-,TRBJ2-7,TRBV30,CAWSPGTGFRNTYEQYF
17,-,TRBJ2-1,TRBV4-3,CASSQALDTGGKNEQFF
12,-,TRBJ2-7,TRBV2,CASMTSSYEQYF
13,-,TRBJ1-1,TRBV18,CASSQSTGGEAFF
14,-,TRBJ2-5,TRBV30,CAWDHFRGQETQYF
16,-,TRBJ2-7,TRBV5-6,CASSYGAGSSSYEQYF
16,once,TRBJ2-5,TRBV7-2,CASSLSGTSGQETQYF
15,-,TRBJ2-2,TRBV6-5,CASDNSGWNTGELFF
18,-,TRBJ1-5,TRBV19,CASKGTTGPGMRDQPQHF
15,-,TRBJ2-2,TRBV5-4,CASSPQRGNTGELFF
16,-,TRBJ2-5,TRBV7-9,CASSFKRTGTQETQYF
16,-,TRBJ2-5,TRBV7-2,CASSQRGGMGQETQYF
14,-,TRBJ2-5,TRBV14,CASSRGGSGETQYF
13,-,TRBJ2-7,TRBV11-2,CASSRDRSYEQYF
13,-,TRBJ2-3,TRBV11-2,CASSLGRRDTQYF
14,-,TRBJ1-1,TRBV5-1,CASSLAGANTEAFF
13,-,TRBJ1-2,TRBV27,CASSPTWSYGYTF
14,-,TRBJ2-2,TRBV7-3,CASSFSGGTGELFF
13,-,TRBJ1-1,TRBV25-1,CASSGGLTTEAFF
16,-,TRBJ2-1,TRBV30,CAWSVLGGAGYNEQFF
13,-,TRBJ2-7,TRBV7-9,CASSGRQPDEQYF
12,-,TRBJ1-1,TRBV7-3,CASSLSNTEAFF